The rows below give T cell receptor beta chains drawn from one sample of a study of blood T cell repertoires in COVID-19. Some clones are missing from TCRdb's copy, which holds only in-frame ones; the method was immunoSEQ multiplex PCR. The sample has about 58,000 clones, 75% to 90% seen once. Sequencing was done on a sample of peripheral blood. The source of these receptors is a woman in her sixties or seventies with active COVID-19. The CDR3 runs from the conserved cysteine through the conserved F or W. D genes are given only for firm matches.

CAIHSGDRAYNEQFF TRBD1 15 TRBV2
CASSLGGNYGYTF NA 13 TRBV5-6
CASSPTTLGRGEKLFF NA 16 TRBV3-1/TRBV3-2
CASSPFDLRQLRTTGELFF NA 19 TRBV18
CASSLEGALSYEQYF TRBD1 15 TRBV5-1
CASSQGPAGDPYNEQFF TRBD2 17 TRBV14
CASSLPDSKDTQYF NA 14 TRBV9
CSVEVTFDEKLFF NA 13 TRBV29-1
CSGVTQRGNNEQFF TRBD2 14 TRBV29-1
CASSGTDGETQYF NA 13 TRBV10-2
CATSRDGQNLKQPQHF NA 16 TRBV15
CASSQCTGGRGKAGELFF TRBD1 18 TRBV23-1
CATSPGIDYGYTF NA 13 TRBV19
CASSALGGASYEQYF NA 15 TRBV6-5
CASSLVRDTGTEAFF NA 15 TRBV7-9
CASSFDRTGELFF NA 13 TRBV19
CASSIGRGGQETQYF TRBD2 15 TRBV19
CASSTTPGLQETQYF NA 15 TRBV9
CASSLGDRGGYGYTF NA 15 TRBV5-1
CASSLGLAASYNEQFF TRBD2 16 TRBV7-9
CASSQRRLAGGLEQFF TRBD2 16 TRBV4-1
CASSARTGDPYGYTF TRBD1 15 TRBV5-1
CASSYYRDKGFEAFF NA 15 TRBV7-2
CASRGTGLLTDTQYF TRBD2 15 TRBV2
CASSFFPGGSGAGELFF TRBD1 17 TRBV5-4
CASSRQEVNSPLHF NA 14 TRBV18
CASSTGQGVYNEQFF TRBD1 15 TRBV5-1
CASSSFRGQAYEQYF TRBD1 15 TRBV6-6
CASSLVADSVGTDTQYF NA 17 TRBV5-1
CASSPRTLTGTGWRRGGRGEQFF NA 23 TRBV18
CASSFSESTGELFF NA 14 TRBV7-7
CASSEGAGAKYGYTF NA 15 TRBV2
CASSAPWRNDGELFF NA 15 TRBV7-9
CASKPGPGTGSDTQYF TRBD1 16 TRBV5-1
CASSQGHPSTDFNEKLFF NA 18 TRBV5-5
CASRGRGYGYTF NA 12 TRBV6-5
CASSSIRTGPTDTQYF TRBD1 16 TRBV11-2
CASSSPWGGQETQYF NA 15 TRBV7-6
CASSLYGDTEAFF NA 13 TRBV3-1/TRBV3-2
CSGGTGKNQPQHF TRBD1 13 TRBV29-1
CASTYSRRTDYEKLFF NA 16 TRBV6-5
CASSQDGRDTGSGANVLTF NA 19 TRBV4-1
CASSPPLSNTGELFF NA 15 TRBV5-6
CAVLGSSYNEQFF NA 13 TRBV27
CASSLGSGGAGGQETQYF TRBD2 18 TRBV5-1
CASSQGGGQFF NA 11 TRBV3-1/TRBV3-2
CASSATGGPYNEQFF TRBD1 15 TRBV9
CASSVPLTGELFF NA 13 TRBV9
CAHDRGYGYTF NA 11 TRBV7-2
CASSGLAGSSYNEQFF TRBD2 16 TRBV5-6
CASSLGGQEYGYTF TRBD1 14 TRBV5-1
CASSYGETYEQYF NA 13 TRBV6-6
CASSQDPGGGQPQHF NA 15 TRBV3-1/TRBV3-2
CASSSWTGPQETQYF TRBD1 15 TRBV7-2